Presented here are 22 T cell receptor beta chains from one specimen sequenced in a study of human CD8 memory T cell subsets. Scientists made TCR beta libraries using UMI-labeled 5' RACE. From the 5' RACE reads, TCRdb lists one entry per CDR3 protein and no DNA. This sample's table reports roughly 18,000 distinct CDR3 sequences. Sequencing was carried out using CD8+ T cells from PBMCs. All receptors derive from a human donor in good health.

The V and J genes are TRBV5-5 and TRBJ2-1; TCRdb returns TRBD2, unconfirmable since there is no DNA. The CDR3 consists of 13 residues. The V gene's germline CDR1 is SGHKS and CDR2 YYEKEE (reference sequence). The CDR3 sequence is CASSRTSNNEQFF.

This chain joins TRBV25-1 and TRBJ2-1; TCRdb picks TRBD2, but there is no DNA to check that call. Germline CDR1 and CDR2: MGHDK and SYGVNS. This CDR3 is 16 amino acids long. The CDR3 here is CASSEFRGGTYNEQFF.

The chain carries TRBV2 and TRBJ1-2. CDR1 and CDR2 from the germline V gene are SNHLY and FYNNEI. The CDR3 spans 13 residues. CDR3 sequence: CASSLPGGRGYTF.

The chain has TRBV19 and TRBJ2-1; TCRdb's D call of TRBD1 is untestable without DNA. This CDR3 is 15 amino acids long. Germline V gene sequence: CDR1 LNHDA, CDR2 SQIVND (reference sequence). The chain's CDR3 is CASSMGPGAYNEQFF.

The CDR3 here is CSARDLTGAGELFF. The V and J genes are TRBV20-1 and TRBJ2-2; checking the TCRdb D call of TRBD1 is not possible without DNA. The germline CDR1 and CDR2 sequences are DFQATT and SNEGSKA (reference sequence). The CDR3 consists of 14 residues.

The V call is TRBV28, the J call TRBJ2-5; checking the TCRdb D call of TRBD2 is not possible without DNA. The CDR3 loop spans 15 amino acids. Germline loops: CDR1 MDHEN, CDR2 SYDVKM. The CDR3: CASSLSSGLQETQYF. Full variable domain (outside the CDR3, taken from reference TRBV28 and TRBJ2-5): DVKVTQSSRYLVKRTGEKVFLECVQDMDHENMFWYRQDPGLGLRLIYFSYDVKMKEKGDIPEGYSVSREKKERFSLILESASTNQTSMYLCASSLSSGLQETQYFGPGTRLLVL.

The V call is TRBV6-1, the J call TRBJ2-5. This CDR3 has 15 residues. Germline V gene lookup returns CDR1 MNHNS and CDR2 SASEGT. The CDR3 sequence is CASSEALGVQETQYF.

The V gene is TRBV7-2, the J gene TRBJ2-3; TCRdb calls TRBD2, which cannot be checked without DNA. Germline assignment: CDR1 SGHTA and CDR2 FQGNSA. This CDR3 has 15 residues. CDR3: CASSERGYSTDTQYF.

This rearrangement joins TRBV6-6 to TRBJ1-1. CDR3 length: 13 amino acids. Germline CDR1 reads MNHNY; CDR2 reads SVGAGI (reference sequence). The CDR3 loop reads CASFLQGRAEAFF.

The gene calls are TRBV29-1 and TRBJ2-5; the TCRdb D gene call, TRBD1, has no DNA to confirm it. This CDR3 spans 13 amino acids. In germline, CDR1 is SQVTM, CDR2 ANQGSEA. The CDR3 is CSAESGVQETQYF.

The chain has TRBV6-5 and TRBJ2-3; TCRdb proposes TRBD1, but this gene call is untestable without DNA. The CDR3 is 16 amino acids. The V gene's germline CDR1 is MNHEY and CDR2 SVGAGI. CDR3 amino acids: CASSYEASPDTDTQYF.

The genes are TRBV19 and TRBJ2-1; the D call of TRBD2 rests on TCRdb alone, since no DNA is present to check it. Germline CDR1 reads LNHDA; CDR2 reads SQIVND (reference sequence). This CDR3 is 16 amino acids long. CDR3 amino acids: CASSRERQRSTNEQFF.

The J gene is TRBJ2-3, the V gene TRBV5-1; TCRdb designates TRBD1, a call that cannot be tested without DNA. Per germline, CDR1 SGHRS and CDR2 YFSETQ. The CDR3 is 16 amino acids. The CDR3 here is CASSSRDRSSTDTQYF.

The chain is built from TRBV5-6 and TRBJ1-5; TCRdb's D gene call, TRBD1, goes unchecked for lack of DNA. Germline CDR1 SGHDT, CDR2 YYEEEE. The CDR3 length is 13 residues. The CDR3 loop reads CASSLGRGQPQHF.

The V and J genes are TRBV27 and TRBJ1-2; TCRdb's D call, TRBD1, is unchecked because there is no DNA. Looked up from germline, CDR1 is MNHEY and CDR2 is SMNVEV (reference sequence). CDR3 size: 13 residues. The chain's CDR3 is CASSVGQGYGYTF.

The rearrangement uses TRBV29-1 and TRBJ1-2; the TCRdb D gene call, TRBD1, has no DNA to confirm it. From germline, CDR1 is SQVTM and CDR2 ANQGSEA. This CDR3 spans 13 amino acids. CDR3 residues: CSVPSGGLNGYTF. Full variable domain (rest looked up from reference TRBV29-1 and TRBJ1-2): SAVISQKPSRDICQRGTSLTIQCQVDSQVTMMFWYRQQPGQSLTLIATANQGSEATYESGFVIDKFPISRPNLTFSTLTVSNMSPEDSSIYLCSVPSGGLNGYTFGSGTRLTVV.

The rearrangement uses TRBV5-4 and TRBJ2-7; the TCRdb D gene call, TRBD2, has no DNA to confirm it. There are 15 residues in the CDR3. CDR1 and CDR2 (germline): SGHNT, YYREEE (reference sequence). CDR3 sequence reads: CASSPEASGGLEQYF.

V is TRBV7-9 and J is TRBJ1-3. Per germline, CDR1 SEHNR and CDR2 FQNEAQ (reference sequence). The CDR3 consists of 17 residues. CDR3 in amino acids: CASWNGGAINSGNTIYF.

This chain uses TRBV30 with TRBJ1-3; the D gene TCRdb calls, TRBD1, cannot be checked with no DNA. Germline lookup yields CDR1 GTSNPN and CDR2 SVGIG (reference sequence). The CDR3 is 16 amino acids. The CDR3 reads CAWSGRDRSSGNTIYF.

The chain uses TRBV6-1 and TRBJ2-3. CDR1 and CDR2 from the germline V gene are MNHNS and SASEGT. The CDR3 contains 12 residues. The CDR3 protein is CASSPATDTQYF.

The CDR3 spells CASNLQRDTEAFF. The chain joins TRBV6-2 or TRBV6-3 to TRBJ1-1. CDR3 size: 13 residues. The germline V gene has CDR1 MNHEY and CDR2 SVGEGT.

The chain employs TRBV27 and TRBJ2-3; TCRdb names TRBD1, which stays unverified in the absence of DNA. Per germline, CDR1 MNHEY and CDR2 SMNVEV (reference sequence). CDR3 length: 14 amino acids. The CDR3: CASSPRPGKDTQYF.